The T cell receptor beta chain under discussion was sequenced for a study of T cells after yellow fever vaccination. The wider study: In the case of low-cell-number fractions, SMART-Seq v4 Ultra Low Input was used for preparation.

TCRdb redid the calling of the 5' RACE reads with MiXCR, one entry per CDR3 protein. The table lists 300,000 to 350,000 distinct CDR3 sequences, 3.5% to 4.5% of them singletons. General study results and limits: Researchers report a weaker secondary response that nonetheless peaked faster, day 5 versus 15. Re-detected after boosting: most primary clones, almost 98% of CD4 and 80% to 90% of CD8.

Turning to this clonotype: Its antigen is as yet unknown.

The sample in question was PBMCs, obtained 15 days after the yellow fever booster vaccination. The source of this sequence is a man aged 18-30 years who received the YFV17D yellow fever vaccine.

As DNA, the CDR3 is TGTGCCAGCAGCGTGACTAGCGGGGCCTTCTACGAGCAGTACGTC. As protein: CASSVTSGAFYEQYV. J is TRBJ2-7 and V is TRBV13; TRBD2 matches 11 bases. CDR1 is PRHDT, CDR2 FYEKMQ, per germline (reference sequence). CDR3 size: 15 residues. V dropped 5 bases and J dropped 3; count of bases not matched to a gene: 6.